This T cell receptor (beta chain) originates from a study of blood T cell repertoires in COVID-19. Whole-study context: Both acute and convalescent COVID-19 samples were obtained from the United States, Italy and Spain. Sample material is recorded as cDNA or gDNA derived from T cells, B-cell-depleted T cells, or PBMCs.

Original methodology: From reference gene primer amplification, estimates of nucleated cell counts were derived. Sequencing was performed with immunoSEQ multiplex PCR; in TCRdb, only in-frame clones are kept and a portion is missing. The D gene and trimming were derived from the DNA, and the V and J assignments and clone size from that table. The table has more than 45,000 clones, roughly nine tenths seen once. Deletions cut 0 bases from V and 5 bases from J, with 10 bases between. CDR3 length: 14 amino acids. CDR1 is SGHAT and CDR2 is FQNNGV in the germline V gene. Sequencing input: peripheral blood. The chain recombines TRBV11-2 with TRBJ2-5; a possible D gene is TRBD2 (6 bases). The clonotype originates from a human donor with active COVID-19. The donor label of this sample is uncertain. In DNA, the CDR3 is TGTGCCAGCAGCTTAGATAGCGGCTGGGAGACCCAGTACTTC. As protein: CASSLDSGWETQYF.